The sequence of this T cell receptor beta chain was determined in a study of T cells in Graves' hyperthyroidism and ophthalmopathy. Diagnosis relied on clinical symptoms, serum thyroxine and TRAb, thyroid ultrasound and orbital computed tomography. The CDR3 loop spans 14 amino acids. Trimming at V came to 3 bases and at J to 5 bases, leaving 5 bases not matched to a gene. This clonotype was detected many times. It was RNA transcripts that yielded the amplified TCR beta CDR3 regions. The primer set for the first-round RT-PCR of the TCR CDR3 was HTBI. One entry per CDR3 protein results from TCRdb running MiXCR on the multiplex PCR reads. The sample yields 300,000 to 450,000 distinct CDR3 sequences, approximately 12% seen once.

The receptor was isolated from a young man with Graves' hyperthyroidism that later progressed to Graves' ophthalmopathy. Sequences were obtained from blood. This sequence joins TRBV12-3 or TRBV12-4 and TRBJ2-5; 8 nucleotides match TRBD2. CDR3 sequence: CASSFRGGWETQYF. The CDR3 coding sequence is TGTGCCAGCAGTTTTCGGGGGGGGTGGGAGACCCAGTACTTC.